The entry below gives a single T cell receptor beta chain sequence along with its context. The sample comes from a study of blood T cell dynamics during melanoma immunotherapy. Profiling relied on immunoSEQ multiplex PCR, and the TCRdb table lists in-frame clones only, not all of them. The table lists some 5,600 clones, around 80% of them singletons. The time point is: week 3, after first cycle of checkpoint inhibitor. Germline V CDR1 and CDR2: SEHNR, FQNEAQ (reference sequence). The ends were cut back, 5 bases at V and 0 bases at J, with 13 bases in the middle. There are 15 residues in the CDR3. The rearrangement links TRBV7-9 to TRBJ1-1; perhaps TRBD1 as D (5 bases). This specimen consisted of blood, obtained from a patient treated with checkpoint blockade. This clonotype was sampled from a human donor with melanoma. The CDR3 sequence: CASSASTGLNTEAFF. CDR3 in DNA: TGTGCCAGCAGCGCAAGTACAGGTTTGAACACTGAAGCTTTCTTT.